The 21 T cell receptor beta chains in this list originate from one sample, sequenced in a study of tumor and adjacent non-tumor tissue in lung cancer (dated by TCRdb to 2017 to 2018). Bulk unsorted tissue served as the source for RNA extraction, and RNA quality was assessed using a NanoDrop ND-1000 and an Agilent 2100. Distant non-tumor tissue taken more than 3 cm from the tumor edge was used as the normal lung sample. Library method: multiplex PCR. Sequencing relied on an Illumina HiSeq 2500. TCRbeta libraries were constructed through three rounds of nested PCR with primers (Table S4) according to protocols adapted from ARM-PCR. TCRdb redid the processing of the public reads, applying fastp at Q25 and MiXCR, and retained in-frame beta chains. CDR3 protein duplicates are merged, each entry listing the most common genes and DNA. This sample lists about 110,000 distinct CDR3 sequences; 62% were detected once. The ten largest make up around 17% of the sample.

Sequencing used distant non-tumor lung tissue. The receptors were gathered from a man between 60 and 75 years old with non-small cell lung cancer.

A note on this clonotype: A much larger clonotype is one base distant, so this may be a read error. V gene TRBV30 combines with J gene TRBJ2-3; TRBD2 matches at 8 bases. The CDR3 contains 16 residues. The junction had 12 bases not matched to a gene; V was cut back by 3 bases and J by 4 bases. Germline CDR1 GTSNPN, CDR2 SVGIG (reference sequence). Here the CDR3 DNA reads TGTGCCTGGAGCGGGAAAGCGGGAGAGAGGGCAGATACGCAGTATTTT. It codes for CAWSGKAGERADTQYF. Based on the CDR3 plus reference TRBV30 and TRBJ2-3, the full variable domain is SQTIHQWPATLVQPVGSPLSLECTVEGTSNPNLYWYRQAAGRGLQLLFYSVGIGQISSEVPQNLSASRPQDRQFILSSKKLLLSDSGFYLCAWSGKAGERADTQYFGPGTRLTVL.

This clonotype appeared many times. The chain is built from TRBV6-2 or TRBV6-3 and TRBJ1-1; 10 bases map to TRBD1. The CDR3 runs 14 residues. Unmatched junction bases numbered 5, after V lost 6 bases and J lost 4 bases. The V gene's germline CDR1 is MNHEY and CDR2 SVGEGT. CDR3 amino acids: CASSFRTGGTEAFF. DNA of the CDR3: TGTGCCAGCAGCTTCAGGACAGGGGGCACTGAAGCTTTCTTT.

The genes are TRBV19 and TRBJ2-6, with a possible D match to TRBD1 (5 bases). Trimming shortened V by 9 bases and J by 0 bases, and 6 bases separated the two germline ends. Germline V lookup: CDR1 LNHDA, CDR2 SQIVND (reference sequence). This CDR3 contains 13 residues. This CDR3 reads CASDSSGANVLTF. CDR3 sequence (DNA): TGTGCCAGCGACAGCTCTGGGGCCAACGTCCTGACTTTC.

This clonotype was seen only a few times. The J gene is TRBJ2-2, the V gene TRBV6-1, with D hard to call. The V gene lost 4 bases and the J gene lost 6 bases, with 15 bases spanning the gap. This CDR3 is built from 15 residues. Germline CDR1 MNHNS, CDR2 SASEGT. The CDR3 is CASSVSTQGAGELFF. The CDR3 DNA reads TGTGCCAGCAGTGTTAGCACCCAAGGCGCCGGGGAGCTGTTTTTT.

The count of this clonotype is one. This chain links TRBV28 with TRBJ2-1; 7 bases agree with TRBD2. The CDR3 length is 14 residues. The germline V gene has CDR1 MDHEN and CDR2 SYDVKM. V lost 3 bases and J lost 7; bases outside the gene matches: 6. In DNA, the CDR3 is TGTGCCAGCAGTTTCTGGTGGGAGGGGAATGAGCAGTTCTTC. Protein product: CASSFWWEGNEQFF. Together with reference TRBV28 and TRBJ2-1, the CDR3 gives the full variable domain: DVKVTQSSRYLVKRTGEKVFLECVQDMDHENMFWYRQDPGLGLRLIYFSYDVKMKEKGDIPEGYSVSREKKERFSLILESASTNQTSMYLCASSFWWEGNEQFFGPGTRLTVL.

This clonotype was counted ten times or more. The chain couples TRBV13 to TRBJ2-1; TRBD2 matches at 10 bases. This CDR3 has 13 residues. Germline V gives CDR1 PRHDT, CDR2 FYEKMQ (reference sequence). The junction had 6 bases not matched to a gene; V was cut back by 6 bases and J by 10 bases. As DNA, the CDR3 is TGTGCCAGCAGTCCCCTAGCGGGGGACGAGCAGTTCTTC. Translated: CASSPLAGDEQFF.

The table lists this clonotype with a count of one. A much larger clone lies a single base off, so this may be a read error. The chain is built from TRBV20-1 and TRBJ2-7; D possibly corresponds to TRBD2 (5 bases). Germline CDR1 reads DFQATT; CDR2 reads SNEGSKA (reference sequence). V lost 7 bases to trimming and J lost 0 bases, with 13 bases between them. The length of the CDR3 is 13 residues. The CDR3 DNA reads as TGCAGTGTTATCCGAACTAGCTCCTACGAGCAGTACTTC. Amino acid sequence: CSVIRTSSYEQYF.

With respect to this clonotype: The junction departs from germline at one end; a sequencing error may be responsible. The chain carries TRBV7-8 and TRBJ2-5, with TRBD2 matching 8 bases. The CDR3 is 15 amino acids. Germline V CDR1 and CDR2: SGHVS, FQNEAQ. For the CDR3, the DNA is TGTGTCAGCAGCCCCACGGGAGGGGTCCAGGAGGCCCAGTACTTC. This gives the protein CVSSPTGGVQEAQYF.

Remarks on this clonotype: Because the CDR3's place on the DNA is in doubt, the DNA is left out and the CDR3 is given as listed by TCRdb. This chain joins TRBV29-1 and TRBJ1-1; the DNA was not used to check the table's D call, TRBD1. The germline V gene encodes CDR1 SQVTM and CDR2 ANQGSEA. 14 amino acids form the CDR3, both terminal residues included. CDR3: CSVGQGTSFTEAIF.

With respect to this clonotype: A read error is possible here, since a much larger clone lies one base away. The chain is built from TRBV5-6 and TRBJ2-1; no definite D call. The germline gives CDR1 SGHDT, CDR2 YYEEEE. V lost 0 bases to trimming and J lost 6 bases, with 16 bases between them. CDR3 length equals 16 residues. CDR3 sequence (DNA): TGTGCCAGCAGCTTGGCTGGAGAGTCCAGTCTCAATGAGCAGTTCTTC. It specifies CASSLAGESSLNEQFF.

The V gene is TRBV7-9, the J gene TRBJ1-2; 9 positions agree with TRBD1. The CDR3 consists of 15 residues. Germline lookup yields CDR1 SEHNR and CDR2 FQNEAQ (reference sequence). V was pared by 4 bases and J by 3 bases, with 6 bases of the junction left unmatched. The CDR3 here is CASSSRTGAHYGYTF. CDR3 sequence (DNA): TGTGCCAGCAGCTCCAGGACAGGGGCCCACTATGGCTACACCTTC.

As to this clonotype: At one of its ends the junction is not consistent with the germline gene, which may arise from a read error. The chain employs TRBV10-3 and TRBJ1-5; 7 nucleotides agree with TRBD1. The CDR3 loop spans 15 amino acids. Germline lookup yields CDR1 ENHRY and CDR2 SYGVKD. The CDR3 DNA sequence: TGTGTCATCAATGAGGGGGCAGGGTATGATCAGTCCCAGCATTTT. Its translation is CVINEGAGYDQSQHF.

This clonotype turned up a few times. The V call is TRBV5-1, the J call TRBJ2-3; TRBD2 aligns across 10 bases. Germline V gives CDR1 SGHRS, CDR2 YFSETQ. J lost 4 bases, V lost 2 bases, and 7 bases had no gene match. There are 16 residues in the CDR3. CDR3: CASSLPSGSYADTQYF. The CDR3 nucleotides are TGCGCCAGCAGCTTACCTAGCGGGAGTTACGCAGATACGCAGTATTTT.

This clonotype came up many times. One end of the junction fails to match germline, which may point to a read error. CDR3 loop: CAGSSDSYSYEQYF. In DNA form, the CDR3 reads TGTGCCGGCAGCTCGGACAGTTACTCCTACGAGCAGTACTTC. The V call is TRBV5-4, the J call TRBJ2-7; possible D gene TRBD1, 6 bases. CDR1 SGHNT and CDR2 YYREEE come from the germline V gene (reference sequence). The CDR3 is 14 residues long. The full variable domain, rest sourced from reference TRBV5-4 and TRBJ2-7, is ETGVTQSPTHLIKTRGQQVTLRCSSQSGHNTVSWYQQALGQGPQFIFQYYREEENGRGNFPPRFSGLQFPNYSSELNVNALELDDSALYLCAGSSDSYSYEQYFGPGTRLTVT.

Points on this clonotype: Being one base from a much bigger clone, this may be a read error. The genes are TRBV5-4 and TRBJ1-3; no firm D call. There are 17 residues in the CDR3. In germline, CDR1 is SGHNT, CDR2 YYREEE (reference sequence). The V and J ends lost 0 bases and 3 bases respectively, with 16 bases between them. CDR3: CASSLGGASMGGNTIYF. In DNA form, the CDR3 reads TGTGCCAGCAGCTTGGGAGGCGCGTCTATGGGTGGAAACACCATATATTTT. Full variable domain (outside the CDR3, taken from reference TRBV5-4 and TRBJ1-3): ETGVTQSPTHLIKTRGQQVTLRCSSQSGHNTVSWYQQALGQGPQFIFQYYREEENGRGNFPPRFSGLQFPNYSSELNVNALELDDSALYLCASSLGGASMGGNTIYFGEGSWLTVV.

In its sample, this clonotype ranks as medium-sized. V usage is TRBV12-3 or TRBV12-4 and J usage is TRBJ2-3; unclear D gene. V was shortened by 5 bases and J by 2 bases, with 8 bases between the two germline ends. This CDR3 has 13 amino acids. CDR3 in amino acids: CASSTRPTDTQYF. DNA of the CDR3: TGTGCCAGCAGTACGAGACCCACAGATACGCAGTATTTT.

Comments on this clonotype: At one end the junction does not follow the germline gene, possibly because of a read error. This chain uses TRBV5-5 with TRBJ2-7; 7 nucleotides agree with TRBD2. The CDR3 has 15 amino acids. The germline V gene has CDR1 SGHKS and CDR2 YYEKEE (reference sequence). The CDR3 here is CANSLVWGGSYEQYF. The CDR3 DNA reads TGTGCCAACAGCTTGGTGTGGGGGGGGTCCTACGAGCAGTACTTC.

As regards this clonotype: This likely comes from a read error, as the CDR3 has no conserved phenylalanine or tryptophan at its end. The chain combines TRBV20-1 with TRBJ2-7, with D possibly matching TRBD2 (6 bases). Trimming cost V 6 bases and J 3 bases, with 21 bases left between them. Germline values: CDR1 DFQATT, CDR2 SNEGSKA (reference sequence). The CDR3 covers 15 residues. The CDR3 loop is CSAILAVKSRYEQYL. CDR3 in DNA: TGCAGTGCCATTTTAGCGGTTAAGTCCCGCTACGAGCAGTACTTA.

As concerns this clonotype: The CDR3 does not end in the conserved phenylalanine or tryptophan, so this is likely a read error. This chain's CDR3 is CASNYSTSGRSGELFI. The DNA of the CDR3 is TGTGCCAGCAATTACTCGACTAGCGGGAGGTCCGGGGAGCTGTTTATT. The chain couples TRBV6-2 or TRBV6-3 to TRBJ2-2; 13 nucleotides agree with TRBD2. Looked up from germline, CDR1 is MNHEY and CDR2 is SVGEGT. CDR3 length: 16 amino acids.

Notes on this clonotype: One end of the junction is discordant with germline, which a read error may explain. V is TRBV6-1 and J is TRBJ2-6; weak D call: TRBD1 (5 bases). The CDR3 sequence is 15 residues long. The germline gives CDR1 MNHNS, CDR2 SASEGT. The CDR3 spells CASSEAAAGANVLTF. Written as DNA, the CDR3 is TGTGCCAGCAGTGAAGCGGCGGCTGGGGCCAATGTCCTGACTTTC.

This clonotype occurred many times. The CDR3 is CASSEAGPRINEQFF. The CDR3 nucleotides are TGTGCCAGCAGTGAGGCGGGACCGAGAATCAATGAGCAGTTCTTC. V gene TRBV6-1 combines with J gene TRBJ2-1, with D possibly TRBD2 on 6 matching bases. Per the germline V gene, CDR1 is MNHNS and CDR2 is SASEGT. The V and J ends lost 3 bases and 6 bases respectively, with 15 bases between them. This CDR3 is built from 15 residues.